This T cell receptor (beta chain) was sequenced during a study of Graves' ophthalmopathy and Graves' hyperthyroidism. Amplification of TCR beta CDR3 regions used RNA transcripts. Scientists carried out first-round RT-PCR using HTBI primers and then a second-round multiplex PCR. A single record per CDR3 protein comes from TCRdb applying MiXCR to the multiplex PCR reads. The sample lists approximately 700,000 distinct CDR3 sequences, approximately 40% seen once, with 40% to 45% in the top ten. The V gene's germline CDR1 is SEHNR and CDR2 FQNEAQ (reference sequence). There are 15 residues in the CDR3. The V end lost 4 bases, the J end lost 5 bases, and 14 bases lay between the germline ends. Excluded were patients with other autoimmune diseases, uncontrolled infections, pregnancy or lactation. Study observations and caveats: Detection in blood was also observed for most expanded thyroid clonotypes above 0.001 frequency.

As to this clonotype: Its antigen is unknown.

This TCR came from an adult man with Graves' ophthalmopathy. Sequencing was done on a sample of peripheral blood. The rearrangement joins TRBV7-9 to TRBJ2-2; either TRBD1 or TRBD2 may supply D (5 bases each). CDR3 in amino acids: CASSSGTKKTGELFF. CDR3 bases: TGTGCCAGCAGCTCGGGGACGAAAAAAACCGGGGAGCTGTTTTTT.